Presented here are 20 T cell receptor beta chains from one specimen sequenced in a study of cytomegalovirus exposure and HLA in healthy donors. Data came from immunoSEQ multiplex PCR; TCRdb stores just in-frame clones and leaves some out. The repertoire holds about 130,000 clones, with 75% to 90% as singletons. Sequencing was performed on PBMCs. The receptors originated from a woman younger than 35 in good health and CMV-seronegative.

The chain joins TRBV9 to TRBJ2-1; 8 bases map to TRBD2. The length of the CDR3 is 15 residues. Per germline, CDR1 SGDLS and CDR2 YYNGEE. Unmatched junction bases numbered 6, after V lost 3 bases and J lost 4 bases. CDR3 in amino acids: CASSGGLGAYNEQFF. CDR3 coding DNA: TGTGCCAGCAGCGGGGGACTAGGGGCGTACAATGAGCAGTTCTTC.

This clone was counted between two and nine times. The CDR3 region has the DNA TGTGCCAGCAGGAGGACTGCTAACTATGGCTACACCTTC. The encoded protein is CASRRTANYGYTF. This chain links TRBV6-5 with TRBJ1-2; D is ambiguous. This CDR3 contains 13 residues. Trimming stripped 6 bases from V and 0 bases from J, with 8 bases between. Germline V CDR1 and CDR2: MNHEY, SVGAGI.

The chain combines TRBV5-8 with TRBJ2-7; maybe TRBD1 (6 bases). The CDR3 has 18 amino acids. Germline values: CDR1 SGHTS, CDR2 YDEGEE. V dropped 4 bases and J dropped 0 bases, with 23 bases sitting between them. The CDR3: CASSLGLGKGVRSYEQYF. The CDR3 DNA reads TGTGCCAGCAGCCTGGGTCTTGGTAAGGGGGTCCGCTCCTACGAGCAGTACTTC.

This chain uses TRBV11-3 with TRBJ1-2, with D possibly matching TRBD1 (6 bases). In germline, CDR1 is SGHNT, CDR2 YENEEA. The CDR3 loop spans 17 amino acids. The germline V and J ends were trimmed by 4 bases and 8 bases, with 26 bases remaining between them. CDR3 in amino acids: CASSYPGGGRNLLGYTF. The CDR3 region has the DNA TGTGCCAGCAGCTACCCCGGGGGGGGGCGGAACTTACTCGGCTACACCTTC.

This clone has only one observation. The chain joins TRBV14 to TRBJ2-7; D is uncertain. The CDR3 spans 18 residues. The V and J ends lost 0 bases and 0 bases respectively, with 18 bases between them. CDR1 is SGHDN, CDR2 FVKESK, per germline. CDR3 residues: CASSQDTFSLSRSYEQYF. CDR3 in DNA: TGTGCCAGCAGCCAAGATACTTTTTCCCTATCGCGCTCCTACGAGCAGTACTTC.

This chain connects TRBV7-2 to TRBJ2-7; no firm D call. The CDR3 contains 12 residues. V was clipped by 5 bases and J by 6 bases, with 11 bases between them. The germline V gene has CDR1 SGHTA and CDR2 FQGNSA. CDR3 region: CASSTFPLEQYF. The CDR3 DNA sequence: TGTGCCAGCAGCACATTCCCTCTCGAGCAGTACTTC. Drawing the rest from reference TRBV7-2 and TRBJ2-7, the complete variable domain is GAGVSQSPSNKVTEKGKDVELRCDPISGHTALYWYRQSLGQGLEFLIYFQGNSAPDKSGLPSDRFSAERTGGSVSTLTIQRTQQEDSAVYLCASSTFPLEQYFGPGTRLTVT.

This chain joins TRBV5-4 and TRBJ2-7; 10 positions agree with TRBD1. This CDR3 spans 14 amino acids. Trimming at V came to 4 bases and at J to 7 bases, leaving 8 bases not matched to a gene. The V gene's germline CDR1 is SGHNT and CDR2 YYREEE (reference sequence). The CDR3 coding sequence is TGTGCCAGCAGCCCAGGGACAGGGGTAGGGGAGCAGTACTTC. It codes for CASSPGTGVGEQYF.

With respect to this clone: The same CDR3 arises from other DNA sequences in this sample as well. V is TRBV27 and J is TRBJ2-7; no reliable D call. Trimming removed 6 bases from V and 0 bases from J, with 9 bases in between. This CDR3 is 13 amino acids long. Looked up from germline, CDR1 is MNHEY and CDR2 is SMNVEV (reference sequence). The CDR3 DNA sequence: TGTGCCAGCAGCCGAGATAGCTCCTACGAGCAGTACTTC. Translating gives CASSRDSSYEQYF.

The gene calls are TRBV19 and TRBJ1-2; the D gene is possibly TRBD1 (5 bases). The CDR3 runs 14 residues. Trimming cost V 6 bases and J 2 bases, with 13 bases left between them. In germline, CDR1 is LNHDA, CDR2 SQIVND (reference sequence). CDR3 nucleotide sequence: TGTGCCAGTAGCCCGGGGGTTTCAAACTATGGCTACACCTTC. This gives the protein CASSPGVSNYGYTF. The full variable domain, completed using reference TRBV19 and TRBJ1-2, is DGGITQSPKYLFRKEGQNVTLSCEQNLNHDAMYWYRQDPGQGLRLIYYSQIVNDFQKGDIAEGYSVSREKKESFPLTVTSAQKNPTAFYLCASSPGVSNYGYTFGSGTRLTVV.

The genes are TRBV4-2 and TRBJ2-3; 7 nucleotides match TRBD2. Germline V gene data show CDR1 as LGHNA and CDR2 as YNFKEQ. Trimming at V came to 1 base and at J to 2 bases, leaving 6 bases not matched to a gene. The length of the CDR3 is 16 residues. The CDR3 loop is CASSQVSLAATDTQYF. The CDR3 nucleotides are TGTGCCAGCAGCCAAGTGAGCCTAGCGGCCACAGATACGCAGTATTTT.

This chain links TRBV11-3 with TRBJ1-2; unclear D gene. Germline V gives CDR1 SGHNT, CDR2 YENEEA. CDR3 length equals 14 residues. The V gene lost 0 bases and the J gene lost 0 bases, with 5 bases spanning the gap. CDR3 sequence reads: CASSLEIANYGYTF. Here the CDR3 DNA reads TGTGCCAGCAGCTTAGAGATAGCTAACTATGGCTACACCTTC. Together with reference TRBV11-3 and TRBJ1-2, the CDR3 gives the full variable domain: EAGVVQSPRYKIIEKKQPVAFWCNPISGHNTLYWYLQNLGQGPELLIRYENEEAVDDSQLPKDRFSAERLKGVDSTLKIQPAELGDSAVYLCASSLEIANYGYTFGSGTRLTVV.

V and J are TRBV7-2 and TRBJ2-2; 9 bases fit TRBD2. Germline V gives CDR1 SGHTA, CDR2 FQGNSA. V gave up 5 bases and J gave up 6 bases; unmatched junction bases: 7. The CDR3 extends over 15 amino acids. CDR3 coding DNA: TGTGCCAGCAGCCAGGGACTAGCCCAATCCGGGGAGCTGTTTTTT. Amino acids: CASSQGLAQSGELFF. Together with reference TRBV7-2 and TRBJ2-2, the CDR3 gives the full variable domain: GAGVSQSPSNKVTEKGKDVELRCDPISGHTALYWYRQSLGQGLEFLIYFQGNSAPDKSGLPSDRFSAERTGGSVSTLTIQRTQQEDSAVYLCASSQGLAQSGELFFGEGSRLTVL.

J is TRBJ1-2 and V is TRBV30, with D tentatively TRBD1 (5 bases). Deletions cut 4 bases from V and 4 bases from J, with 19 bases between. This CDR3 has 15 residues. Germline V gene lookup returns CDR1 GTSNPN and CDR2 SVGIG (reference sequence). CDR3 sequence reads: CAWNPSQGLGYGYTF. The CDR3 bases are TGTGCCTGGAACCCCTCGCAGGGCTTGGGCTATGGCTACACCTTC.

CDR3 amino acids: CASSPRGTVNTEAFF. In DNA form, the CDR3 reads TGCGCCAGCAGCCCCAGAGGGACAGTGAACACTGAAGCTTTCTTT. This chain links TRBV4-1 with TRBJ1-1; TRBD1 aligns across 7 bases. The CDR3 length is 15 residues. The germline gives CDR1 MGHRA, CDR2 YSYEKL. Trimming took 4 bases from V and 0 from J; bases not matched to a gene: 5.

V usage is TRBV5-1 and J usage is TRBJ2-3, with D possibly matching TRBD1 (6 bases). CDR3 size: 14 residues. Germline CDR1 SGHRS, CDR2 YFSETQ. V shed 4 bases and J shed 0 bases, with 9 bases lying between them. The CDR3 loop reads CASSAGQSTDTQYF. For the CDR3, the DNA is TGCGCCAGCAGCGCCGGACAGAGCACAGATACGCAGTATTTT.

The chain joins TRBV11-3 to TRBJ2-7; D is ambiguous. The CDR3 consists of 11 residues. The V and J ends lost 4 bases and 2 bases respectively, with 3 bases between them. Germline loops: CDR1 SGHNT, CDR2 YENEEA. The DNA for the CDR3 is TGTGCCAGCAGCTACACCTACGAGCAGTACTTC. Encoded protein: CASSYTYEQYF.

The chain links TRBV13 to TRBJ1-1; maybe TRBD1 (6 bases). The V gene lost 5 bases and the J gene lost 4 bases, with 20 bases spanning the gap. Germline CDR1 is PRHDT and CDR2 is FYEKMQ (reference sequence). CDR3 length equals 16 residues. The DNA for the CDR3 is TGTGCCAGCAGCCCAAACCGCGGACAGAGGGGCACTGAAGCTTTCTTT. It translates to CASSPNRGQRGTEAFF.

In this sample, this clone turned up a few times. The V and J genes are TRBV6-6 and TRBJ2-7; D may be TRBD2 (6 bases). The CDR3 runs 13 residues. Germline CDR1 and CDR2: MNHNY and SVGAGI (reference sequence). V dropped 11 bases and J dropped 6 bases, with 20 bases sitting between them. The CDR3 nucleotides are TGTGCCGCCCGGGACTCCTCTCTTCTCGAGCAGTACTTC. This codes for CAARDSSLLEQYF.

CDR3 nucleotides: TGCGCCAGCAGCCGTGGGACTAGCGGGAGAAGCGGTGAGCAGTTCTTC. Amino acids: CASSRGTSGRSGEQFF. The rearrangement joins TRBV4-1 to TRBJ2-1, with TRBD2 identical over 14 bases. V gave up 4 bases and J gave up 9 bases; unmatched junction bases: 8. CDR3 length equals 16 residues. The germline V gene encodes CDR1 MGHRA and CDR2 YSYEKL.

This rearrangement joins TRBV6-1 to TRBJ2-7; D may be TRBD1 (6 bases). The CDR3 covers 15 residues. Deletions cut 8 bases from V and 3 bases from J, with 20 bases between. Germline lookup yields CDR1 MNHNS and CDR2 SASEGT. CDR3 sequence: CASQGYTALHYEQYF. The CDR3 nucleotides read TGTGCCAGCCAGGGGTACACCGCACTCCACTACGAGCAGTACTTC.